This T cell receptor (beta chain) was captured by sequencing in a study of OX40 agonist ivuxolimab in advanced cancers. Overall study context: Participants, 80% to 90% male, averaged roughly 60 years of age, ranging from about 23 to 90.

On this clone: The target antigen is unknown.

Here immunoSEQ multiplex PCR was the method, and the copy in TCRdb shows in-frame clones only, minus some. The sample includes 15,000 to 20,000 clones, roughly 84% seen only once; the top ten take around 40%. Study-level findings and limits: Low normalized T-cell clonal expansion was additionally recorded for some nonresponders.

The CDR3 runs 15 residues. After removal of 6 bases from V and 7 bases from J, the junction contained 14 bases not matched to a gene. Germline CDR1 SEHNR, CDR2 FQNEAQ (reference sequence). This sequence originates from an adult with an advanced solid tumor such as melanoma, head and neck, liver or kidney cancer. The chain has TRBV7-9 and TRBJ2-7; 8 bases line up with TRBD1. Sample: CD4+ or CD8+ T cells sorted from blood, taken in a trial of the OX40 agonist ivuxolimab. Written as DNA, the CDR3 is TGTGCCAGCAGTTTACCCGGGACAGGTATACGTGAGCAGTACTTC. It specifies CASSLPGTGIREQYF.